The 8 T cell receptor beta chains listed next were all sequenced from one sample in a study of cytomegalovirus exposure and HLA in healthy donors. The PCR had 60 Vbeta and 13 Jbeta primers. Sequenced by immunoSEQ multiplex PCR; TCRdb stores in-frame clones only, minus some. Counted here are about 130,000 clones, around 86% occurring once; the ten biggest clones make up around 0.7%. The sample comprised PBMCs. These TCRs come from a man aged 18 to 30 in good health and CMV-seronegative.

The V gene is TRBV5-1, the J gene TRBJ2-7; tentatively, D is TRBD2 (5 bases). Germline CDR1 reads SGHRS; CDR2 reads YFSETQ. Trimming took off 4 bases at V and 0 bases at J, with 17 bases between the two ends. The CDR3 is 16 amino acids. The CDR3 here is CASSPPWVASSYEQYF. The CDR3 region has the DNA TGCGCCAGCAGCCCTCCCTGGGTAGCGAGCTCCTACGAGCAGTACTTC.

This clone was seen once. The V call is TRBV25-1, the J call TRBJ2-2; D is uncertain. The germline CDR1 and CDR2 sequences are MGHDK and SYGVNS. Deletions cut 7 bases from V and 7 bases from J, with 13 bases between. The CDR3 totals 13 residues. The DNA for the CDR3 is TGTGCCAGCAAGGTTGGGTCGGGCGGGGAGCTGTTTTTT. Its protein product is CASKVGSGGELFF.

V is TRBV7-2 and J is TRBJ1-2; maybe TRBD1 (5 bases). Trimming removed 3 bases from V and 3 bases from J, with 17 bases in between. This CDR3 is built from 16 residues. Germline V gives CDR1 SGHTA, CDR2 FQGNSA. The CDR3 DNA sequence: TGTGCCAGCAGCTTGGGCGGAGGGGCAGGAGACTATGGCTACACCTTC. Translating it yields CASSLGGGAGDYGYTF.

In this sample, this clone turned up once. The chain combines TRBV7-2 with TRBJ2-5; D might be TRBD2 (5 bases). The germline V gene has CDR1 SGHTA and CDR2 FQGNSA. The CDR3 runs 17 residues. Trimming left V 1 base short and J 0 bases short, with 15 bases between. Here the CDR3 reads CASSLGGLARNQETQYF. The CDR3 DNA sequence: TGTGCCAGCAGCTTAGGAGGGCTAGCTAGGAACCAAGAGACCCAGTACTTC.

This chain joins TRBV4-1 and TRBJ2-5; a possible D gene is TRBD2 (7 bases). Between the trimmed V and J ends, which lost 1 base and 4 bases, there was a span of 10 bases. The CDR3 is made up of 14 amino acids. Per germline, CDR1 MGHRA and CDR2 YSYEKL. CDR3 nucleotide sequence: TGCGCCAGCAGCCAAGCGGGGGGCATAGAGACCCAGTACTTC. Protein product: CASSQAGGIETQYF.

This clone was detected once. V usage is TRBV11-2 and J usage is TRBJ1-1, with D perhaps matching TRBD1 (5 bases). This CDR3 has 12 amino acids. V shed 4 bases and J shed 4 bases, with 7 bases lying between them. Germline V gives CDR1 SGHAT, CDR2 FQNNGV. CDR3 amino acids: CASSWGGTEAFF. In DNA, the CDR3 is TGTGCCAGCAGCTGGGGGGGCACTGAAGCTTTCTTT.

V is TRBV15 and J is TRBJ2-3; D is possibly TRBD1 (5 bases). The germline V gene encodes CDR1 LNHNV and CDR2 YYDKDF (reference sequence). Trimming shortened V by 0 bases and J by 5 bases, and 15 bases separated the two germline ends. The CDR3 has 16 amino acids. The CDR3 reads CATSRDNLQGKDTQYF. The CDR3 bases are TGTGCCACCAGCAGAGATAACCTCCAGGGTAAAGATACGCAGTATTTT. The full variable domain, its missing parts supplied by reference TRBV15 and TRBJ2-3, is DAMVIQNPRYQVTQFGKPVTLSCSQTLNHNVMYWYQQKSSQAPKLLFHYYDKDFNNEADTPDNFQSRRPNTSFCFLDIRSPGLGDTAMYLCATSRDNLQGKDTQYFGPGTRLTVL.

This chain joins TRBV29-1 and TRBJ1-2; TRBD1 aligns across 11 bases. Germline values: CDR1 SQVTM, CDR2 ANQGSEA. The CDR3 loop spans 15 amino acids. The junction had 10 bases not matched to a gene; V was cut back by 5 bases and J by 5 bases. The CDR3 reads CSVIGQGASQYGYTF. The DNA of the CDR3 is TGCAGCGTTATCGGACAGGGGGCTTCGCAATATGGCTACACCTTC. Full variable domain (outside the CDR3, taken from reference TRBV29-1 and TRBJ1-2): SAVISQKPSRDICQRGTSLTIQCQVDSQVTMMFWYRQQPGQSLTLIATANQGSEATYESGFVIDKFPISRPNLTFSTLTVSNMSPEDSSIYLCSVIGQGASQYGYTFGSGTRLTVV.